At least ten counts were recorded for the clone carrying this T cell receptor (beta chain). Its matching antigen is unknown. The sample comes from a study of T cell repertoires in cytomegalovirus infection. Looking at the study overall: It was the public TCR beta signatures that indicated both CMV infection and matching HLA type. Study observations and caveats: Ex vivo responses were dominated by HLA-C-restricted CMV-specific TCR beta clonotypes. Accumulated public TCR beta family frequency recognized individuals carrying CMV together with the relevant HLA.

TCRdb analysed the reads with MiXCR anew, one entry per CDR3 protein. The table shows some 560,000 distinct CDR3 sequences, with 40% occurring only once. Deletions cut 5 bases from V and 5 bases from J, with 12 bases between. Germline CDR1 is SGHVS and CDR2 is FNYEAQ. This CDR3 comprises 13 residues. The receptor's source is a human donor in good health (CMV status not recorded). Some clones in this sample may be carry-over from other donors' samples. This specimen was cultured PBMCs, taken from culture after CMV antigen stimulation. The chain uses TRBV7-6 and TRBJ2-5, with D possibly called TRBD1 or TRBD2 (6 bases each). DNA for the CDR3: TGTGCCAGCAGCCCTAGGAGGGGGGAGACCCAGTACTTC. Protein sequence: CASSPRRGETQYF.